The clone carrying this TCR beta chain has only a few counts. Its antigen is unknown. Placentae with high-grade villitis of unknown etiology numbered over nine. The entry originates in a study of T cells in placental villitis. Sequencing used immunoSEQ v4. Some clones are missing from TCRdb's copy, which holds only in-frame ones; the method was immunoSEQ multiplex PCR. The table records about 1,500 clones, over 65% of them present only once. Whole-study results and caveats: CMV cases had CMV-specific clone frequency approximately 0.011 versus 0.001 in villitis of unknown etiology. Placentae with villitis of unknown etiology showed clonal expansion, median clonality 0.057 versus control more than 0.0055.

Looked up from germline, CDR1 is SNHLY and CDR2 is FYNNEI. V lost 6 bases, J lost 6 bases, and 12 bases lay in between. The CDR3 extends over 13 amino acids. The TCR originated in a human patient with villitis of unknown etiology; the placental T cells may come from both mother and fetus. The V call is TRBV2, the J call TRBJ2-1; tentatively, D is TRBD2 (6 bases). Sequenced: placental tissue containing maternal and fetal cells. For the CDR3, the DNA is TGTGCCAGCAGAGGGTTGGGGGGCAATGAGCAGTTCTTC. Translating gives CASRGLGGNEQFF.